This TCR beta chain derives from a study of cytomegalovirus exposure and HLA in healthy donors. Primers for the PCR totalled 60 Vbeta and 13 Jbeta. Clones were read by immunoSEQ multiplex PCR, and TCRdb kept only the in-frame ones, dropping some. The repertoire holds 110,000 or so clones, with roughly 15% as singletons. J lost 4 bases, V lost 7 bases, and 11 bases had no gene match. The CDR3 runs to 15 residues. CDR1 is MNHEY and CDR2 is SMNVEV in the germline V gene (reference sequence). Study findings and constraints: For most TCR beta V segments, an earlier analysis put the productive rate at about 87% or about 30% of the time.

As to this clone: Antigen unknown.

The TCR originated in a female donor in good health and CMV-seronegative. The chain combines TRBV27 with TRBJ1-2, with TRBD1 matching over 8 bases. Sequencing was done on a sample of PBMCs. CDR3 residues: CASTRTGLVGYGYTF. CDR3 in DNA: TGTGCCAGCACACGGACAGGGTTAGTTGGCTATGGCTACACCTTC.